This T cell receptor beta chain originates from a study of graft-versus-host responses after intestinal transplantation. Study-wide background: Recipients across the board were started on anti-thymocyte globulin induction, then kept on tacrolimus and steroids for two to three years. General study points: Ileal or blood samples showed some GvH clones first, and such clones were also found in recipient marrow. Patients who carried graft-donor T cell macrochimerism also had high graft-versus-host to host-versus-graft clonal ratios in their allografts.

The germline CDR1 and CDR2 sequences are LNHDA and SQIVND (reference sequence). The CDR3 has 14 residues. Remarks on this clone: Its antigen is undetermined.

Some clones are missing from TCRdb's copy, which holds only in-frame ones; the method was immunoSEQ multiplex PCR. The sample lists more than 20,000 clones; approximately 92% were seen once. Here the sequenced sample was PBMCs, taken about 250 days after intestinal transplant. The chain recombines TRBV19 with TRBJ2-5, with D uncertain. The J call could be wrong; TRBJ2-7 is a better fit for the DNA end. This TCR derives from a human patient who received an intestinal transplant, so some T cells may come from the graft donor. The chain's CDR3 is CASSIVSGDYEQYF. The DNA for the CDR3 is TGTGCCAGTAGTATAGTCTCTGGGGACTACGAGCAGTACTTC.